This T cell receptor beta chain was captured in a study of cytomegalovirus exposure and HLA in healthy donors. This clone was counted only a few times. Its antigen is currently unknown. Trimming left V 10 bases short and J 2 bases short, with 17 bases between. CDR1 and CDR2 (germline): ENHRY, SYGVKD. This CDR3 has 14 amino acids. The table came from immunoSEQ multiplex PCR; TCRdb's copy has only in-frame clones and leaves some out. This sample carries a few hundred thousand clones, 86% of them seen once, and the ten largest clones take around 0.8%. It was the approximately 120-subject validation cohort, separate from the approximately 700-subject first cohort, to which the donors belonged. Study outcomes and limitations: Specific recognition of CMV antigens was confirmed in vitro for a few chains (all CMV-associated).

Sequenced material: PBMCs. The genes are TRBV10-3 and TRBJ1-2, with D tentatively TRBD1 (6 bases). The sequence derives from a woman under 30 in good health and CMV-seronegative. The CDR3 loop reads CATLGAASNYGYTF. DNA for the CDR3: TGTGCCACCTTGGGGGCAGCATCAAACTATGGCTACACCTTC.